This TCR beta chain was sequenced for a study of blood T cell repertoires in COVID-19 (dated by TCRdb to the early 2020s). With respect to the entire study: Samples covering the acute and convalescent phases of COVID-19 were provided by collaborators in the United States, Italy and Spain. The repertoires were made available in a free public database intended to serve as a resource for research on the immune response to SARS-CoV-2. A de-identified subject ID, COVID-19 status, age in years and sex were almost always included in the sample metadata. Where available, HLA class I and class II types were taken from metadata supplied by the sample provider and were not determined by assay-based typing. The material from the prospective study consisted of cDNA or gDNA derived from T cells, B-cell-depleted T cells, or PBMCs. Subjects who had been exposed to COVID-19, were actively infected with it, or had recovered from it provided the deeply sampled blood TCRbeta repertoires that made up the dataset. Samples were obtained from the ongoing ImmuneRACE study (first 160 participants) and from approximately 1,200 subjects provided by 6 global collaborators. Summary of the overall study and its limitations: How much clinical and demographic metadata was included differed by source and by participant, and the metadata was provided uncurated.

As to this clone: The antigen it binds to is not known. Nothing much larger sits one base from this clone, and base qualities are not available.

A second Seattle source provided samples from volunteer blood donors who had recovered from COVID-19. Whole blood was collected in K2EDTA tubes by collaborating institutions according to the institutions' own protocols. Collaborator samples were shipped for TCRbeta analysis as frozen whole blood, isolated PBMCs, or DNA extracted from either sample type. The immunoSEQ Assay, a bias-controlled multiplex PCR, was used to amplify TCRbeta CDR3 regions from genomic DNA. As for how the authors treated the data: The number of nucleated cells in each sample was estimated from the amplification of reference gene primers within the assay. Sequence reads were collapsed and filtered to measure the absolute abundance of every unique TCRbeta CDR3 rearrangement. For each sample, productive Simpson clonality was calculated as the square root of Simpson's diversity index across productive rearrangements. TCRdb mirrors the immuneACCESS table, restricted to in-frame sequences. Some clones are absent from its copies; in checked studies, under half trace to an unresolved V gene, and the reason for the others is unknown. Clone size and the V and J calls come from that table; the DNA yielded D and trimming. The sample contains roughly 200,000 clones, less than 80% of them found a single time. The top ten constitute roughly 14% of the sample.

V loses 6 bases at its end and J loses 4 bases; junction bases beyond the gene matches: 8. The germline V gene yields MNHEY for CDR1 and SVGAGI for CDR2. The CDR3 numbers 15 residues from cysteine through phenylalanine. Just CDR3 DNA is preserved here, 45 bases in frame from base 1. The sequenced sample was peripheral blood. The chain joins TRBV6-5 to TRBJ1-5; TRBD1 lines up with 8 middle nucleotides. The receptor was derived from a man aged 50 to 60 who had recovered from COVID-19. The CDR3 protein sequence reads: CASSPGGPVNQPQHF. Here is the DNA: TGTGCCAGCAGCCCAGGGGGCCCGGTGAATCAGCCCCAGCATTTT.